This T cell receptor (beta chain) was profiled in a study of cytomegalovirus exposure and HLA in healthy donors. Study outcomes and limitations: Presence/absence analysis assumed near-uniform sequencing depth across donors.

Regarding this clone: The antigen is unknown.

Trimming cost V 5 bases and J 5 bases; bases outside gene matches: 10. The CDR3 covers 16 residues. Per the germline V gene, CDR1 is SEHNR and CDR2 is FQNEAQ (reference sequence). Primers: 60 Vbeta forward and 13 Jbeta reverse. Data came from immunoSEQ multiplex PCR; TCRdb stores just in-frame clones and leaves some out. Seen here are approximately 150,000 clones, roughly 67% observed once, and the top ten hold around 5%. Sequencing was performed on PBMCs. This TCR was recovered from a woman aged 18-30 years in good health and CMV-seropositive. The V and J genes are TRBV7-9 and TRBJ2-2, with 8 nucleotides matching TRBD1. The CDR3 protein is CASSQWTGIRTGELFF. The CDR3 coding sequence is TGTGCCAGCAGCCAATGGACAGGGATTAGAACCGGGGAGCTGTTTTTT.